Listed below are T cell receptor beta chains from one sample, sequenced in a study of blood T cell repertoires in COVID-19. TCRdb keeps only in-frame clones here, not all; method: immunoSEQ multiplex PCR. The sample includes 150,000 or so clones, around 67% of them seen just once. Material for sequencing was peripheral blood. The source of these receptors is a woman aged 80 or over with acute or convalescent COVID-19. CDR3s include the opening cysteine and the closing phenylalanine or tryptophan. The D gene is left open where the match is weak. Part of the rows lack a size; the others show once, few, many or a class for expanded clones.

j_call v_call clone_size d_call cdr3_nt cdr3_aa
TRBJ2-7 TRBV5-1 - - TGCGCCAGCAGCCCTTCAGGGTACGAGCAGTACTTC CASSPSGYEQYF
TRBJ2-7 TRBV6-2/TRBV6-3 - - TGTGCCAGCAGCGACCGGAACCCCAGGGGTTACGAGCAGTACTTC CASSDRNPRGYEQYF
TRBJ2-6 TRBV7-8 - TRBD1 TGTGCCAGCACGGAACAGGGGGCAGGTGGGGCCAACGTCCTGACTTTC CASTEQGAGGANVLTF
TRBJ1-5 TRBV6-5 - - TGTGCCAGCAGTAAACTAGGAGGGCCCCAGCATTTT CASSKLGGPQHF
TRBJ2-7 TRBV7-3 once TRBD1 TGTGCCAGCAGCGTAGGGACAGGGGTTACCTACGAGCAGTACTTC CASSVGTGVTYEQYF
TRBJ2-5 TRBV2 - - TGTGCCAGCAGTGAAACCCGTGCGGGAATAAGAGAGACCCAGTACTTC CASSETRAGIRETQYF
TRBJ2-7 TRBV10-3 - - TGTGCCATCAGCGATACTAGAGGGAACTACGAGCAGTACTTC CAISDTRGNYEQYF
TRBJ2-2 TRBV9 - TRBD2 TGTGCCAGCAGCGTAGCCAGCGGGAGGCTGGCCGGGGAGCTGTTTTTT CASSVASGRLAGELFF
TRBJ2-7 TRBV12-3/TRBV12-4 - - TGTGCCAGCAGTTTCTTGGGGGGCTACGAGCAGTACTTC CASSFLGGYEQYF
TRBJ2-3 TRBV4-1 - TRBD1 TGCGCCAGCAGCCAAGATCATGGAGGACGGACAGGAGACCTCCGAGATACGCAGTATTTT CASSQDHGGRTGDLRDTQYF
TRBJ1-5 TRBV7-2 - - TGTGCCAGCAGCTTAGAGGAGAATCAGCCCCAGCATTTT CASSLEENQPQHF
TRBJ2-2 TRBV5-5 few - TGTGCCAGCAGCTTGTCATCAGGTATCGGGGAGCTGTTTTTT CASSLSSGIGELFF
TRBJ2-7 TRBV9 - - TGTGCCAGCAGCCGTAGGGGGGGAATATCAGACGAGCAGTACTTC CASSRRGGISDEQYF
TRBJ1-2 TRBV24-1 - - TGTGCCACCAGTAAGGGGCGCAGCTATGGCTACACCTTC CATSKGRSYGYTF
TRBJ2-3 TRBV9 - - TGTGCCAGCAGCGTCGGGTGGCAAGATACGCAGTATTTT CASSVGWQDTQYF
TRBJ1-2 TRBV29-1 few - TGCAGCGTTGATGGTTCTGCTTGGGGGCTCGGCTACACCTTC CSVDGSAWGLGYTF
TRBJ2-5 TRBV5-7 - - TGTGCCAGCAGCGCTCTAGCCCCAGAGACCCAGTACTTC CASSALAPETQYF
TRBJ1-1 TRBV11-2 - - TGTGCCAGCAGCTTAACGGAGAAAGAAGCTTTCTTT CASSLTEKEAFF
TRBJ2-1 TRBV5-1 once - TGCGCCAGCAGCTTGGGGTTCGAGGTGGGTTACAATGAGCAGTTCTTC CASSLGFEVGYNEQFF
TRBJ2-1 TRBV5-1 - - TGCGCCAGCAGCCTAAGGGGTACTCACTTCAATGAGCAGTTCTTC CASSLRGTHFNEQFF
TRBJ2-2 TRBV30 - - TGTGCCTGGCAACTAGCCGGGGAGCTGTTTTTT CAWQLAGELFF
TRBJ2-5 TRBV10-1 - - TGCGCCAGCAGCCGTGAGGTTCTAGAGACCCAGTACTTC CASSREVLETQYF
TRBJ2-5 TRBV6-2/TRBV6-3 - TRBD2 TGTGCCAGCAGTTACTTCGTGGGAGGGCCCCCAGAAGCGACCCAGTACTTC CASSYFVGGPPEATQYF
TRBJ2-7 TRBV5-4 - TRBD2 TGTGCCAGCAGCCAACAAGTGGGGGGGAACGAGCAGTACTTC CASSQQVGGNEQYF
TRBJ1-1 TRBV6-5 once - TGTGCCAGCAGTTATCGGCCAGGGCCAAGCACTGAAGCTTTCTTT CASSYRPGPSTEAFF
TRBJ2-2 TRBV24-1 once - TGTGCCACGAGACCGGGACAAAACACCGGGGAGCTGTTTTTT CATRPGQNTGELFF
TRBJ2-1 TRBV4-2 few - TGTGCCAGCAGCCAAGATTCCGGGTCTATATACAATGAGCAGTTCTTC CASSQDSGSIYNEQFF
TRBJ2-1 TRBV9 - - TGTGCCAGCAGCGTAGATTGGAGGGCGGGCTACAATGAGCAGTTCTTC CASSVDWRAGYNEQFF
TRBJ2-1 TRBV7-3 - TRBD2 TGTGCCAGCAGCTTGGGTCAGGGAGGGGATGAGCAGTTCTTC CASSLGQGGDEQFF
TRBJ2-3 TRBV28 many - TGTGCCAGCACCCTAGCCCCCTCCGATACGCAGTATTTT CASTLAPSDTQYF
TRBJ2-7 TRBV5-8 - TRBD2 TGTGCCAGCAGCTTTACTAGCGGGAGTCCATGGGAGCAGTACTTC CASSFTSGSPWEQYF
TRBJ1-5 TRBV6-2/TRBV6-3 few - TGTGCCAGCAGTTTCTTTTATAGCAATCAGCCCCAGCATTTT CASSFFYSNQPQHF
TRBJ2-7 TRBV4-2 - TRBD2 TGTGCCAGCAGCCAAGATTTGACTAGCCTTTACGAGCAGTACTTC CASSQDLTSLYEQYF
TRBJ1-5 TRBV19 - - TGTGCCAGTAGTATAGGTCGGCAGCCCCAGCATTTT CASSIGRQPQHF
TRBJ2-5 TRBV5-1 - TRBD1 TGCGCCAGCAGCTTGGAAGGGCAGGGGGTAGGAGAGACCCAGTACTTC CASSLEGQGVGETQYF
TRBJ1-5 TRBV21-1 - - TGTGCCAGCAGCAAAAAGGCGGACAGGGTTGACAATCAGCCCCAGCATTTT CASSKKADRVDNQPQHF
TRBJ2-1 TRBV28 - TRBD2 TGTGCCAGCAGTTTATTCGGGACTAGCGGGAGCTCCTACAATGAGCAGTTCTTC CASSLFGTSGSSYNEQFF
TRBJ1-5 TRBV6-1 - - TGTGCCAGCAGTGAAGAGGGTACAGGGTTCGGTCAGCCCCAGCATTTT CASSEEGTGFGQPQHF
TRBJ2-1 TRBV5-1 - TRBD1 TGCGCCAGCAGCACGGGACAGGGTTTGAATGAGCAGTTCTTC CASSTGQGLNEQFF
TRBJ2-2 TRBV10-3 - - TGTGCCATCCGTGGGAGTGCGGGCACCGGGGAGCTGTTTTTT CAIRGSAGTGELFF
TRBJ1-5 TRBV6-1 - - TGTGCCAGCAGTGAATTTACGATGGGCCATCAGCCCCAGCATTTT CASSEFTMGHQPQHF
TRBJ1-1 TRBV19 - - TGTGCCAGTAGTATTTCAATATCTAACGTTGAAGCTTTCTTT CASSISISNVEAFF
TRBJ2-7 TRBV29-1 - TRBD2 TGCAGCGTTGCGGGAGGGGGCTACGAGCAGTACTTC CSVAGGGYEQYF
TRBJ2-7 TRBV2 once TRBD1 TGTGCCAGCAGTCAGACGGGACAGGGAGTTATGGAGCAGTACTTC CASSQTGQGVMEQYF
TRBJ2-1 TRBV14 - TRBD1 TGTGCCAGCAGCCCCTATGACAGGGTGTGGAATGAGCAGTTCTTC CASSPYDRVWNEQFF
TRBJ1-1 TRBV10-3 few - TGTGCCATCAGTGGTATAAGCCCGGGGACTGAAGCTTTCTTT CAISGISPGTEAFF
TRBJ2-7 TRBV28 - TRBD2 TGTGCCAGCAGTTTACATAGCGGGCGACCCTACGAGCAGTACTTC CASSLHSGRPYEQYF
TRBJ2-7 TRBV7-2 few - TGTGCCAGCAGCCTCCGACAGGCCCCTCTTTGGGGTAGGTCCTACGAGCAGTACTTC CASSLRQAPLWGRSYEQYF
TRBJ2-5 TRBV11-3 - - TGTGCCAGCAGCCCCCAGGGATTGGAGACCCAGTACTTC CASSPQGLETQYF
TRBJ1-5 TRBV6-6 - - TGTGCCAGCAGCCCTATACAGGGAGGCAATCAGCCCCAGCATTTT CASSPIQGGNQPQHF
TRBJ1-4 TRBV28 - - TGTGCCAGCCGGCGGGCGGGTCAGGAGGGTGAAAAACTGTTTTTT CASRRAGQEGEKLFF
TRBJ1-2 TRBV28 - TRBD1 TGTGCCAGCAGTCCCCTCCTCGACAGGGGTTATGGCTACACCTTC CASSPLLDRGYGYTF
TRBJ1-1 TRBV6-5 - - TGTGCCAGCATACAGAGAACTGAAGCTTTCTTT CASIQRTEAFF
TRBJ2-5 TRBV3-1/TRBV3-2 few - TGTGCCAGCAGCCAAGATCAAGGACAGCGGGAGACCCAGTACTTC CASSQDQGQRETQYF
TRBJ2-1 TRBV14 few TRBD2 TGTGCCAGCAGCCAGACTAGCTTGTACAATGAGCAGTTCTTC CASSQTSLYNEQFF
TRBJ2-1 TRBV29-1 - - TGCAGCGTGAGAGGTCAGACCTACAATGAGCAGTTCTTC CSVRGQTYNEQFF
TRBJ1-2 TRBV7-9 - TRBD1 TGTGCCAGCAGTCGGACAGGGGAACATGGCTACACCTTC CASSRTGEHGYTF
TRBJ2-1 TRBV11-2 - TRBD1 TGTGCCAGCAGCTTCACAAGACAGGGCAATGAGCAGTTCTTC CASSFTRQGNEQFF
TRBJ1-3 TRBV5-6 few TRBD1 TGTGCCAGCAGCGGGACGGACAGGGGTCTTGGAAACACCATATATTTT CASSGTDRGLGNTIYF
TRBJ2-7 TRBV11-3 - - TGTGCCAGCAGCTTGTGCAGGGATGGTTGCGAGCAGTACTTC CASSLCRDGCEQYF